This T cell receptor (beta chain) comes out of a study of OX40 agonist ivuxolimab in advanced cancers. This CDR3 region has 12 residues. Germline V gene data show CDR1 as MNHNS and CDR2 as SASEGT. Trimming took 4 bases from V and 7 from J, leaving 10 bases between them. Libraries were prepared by immunoSEQ multiplex PCR; TCRdb keeps only in-frame clonotypes and omits some of them. The sample records about 69,000 clones, approximately 89% being singletons. Study-level results: Relatively little clonal expansion, among the lowest observed, appeared in partial responders at 0.1-3.0 mg/kg.

This clone was found a few times. As yet, its antigen is unknown. The chain carries TRBV6-1 and TRBJ1-2; D gene uncertain. The sample in question was CD4+ or CD8+ T cells sorted from blood, obtained in a trial of the OX40 agonist ivuxolimab. This sequence was found in an adult with an advanced solid tumor such as melanoma, head and neck, liver or kidney cancer. CDR3 coding DNA: TGTGCCAGCAGTGGAGACATACCTGGCTACACCTTC. It encodes CASSGDIPGYTF.